This paragraph reports one TCR beta chain. The antigen it recognizes is unknown. No clone much larger than this one lies a single base away; base qualities are absent. The V end gives up 9 bases and the J end 0 bases, leaving 7 bases in the junction not matched to a gene. The germline V gene sets CDR1 to SNHLY and CDR2 to FYNNEI. Taken from cysteine to phenylalanine, the CDR3 has 15 residues. Only the CDR3 part of the read is kept: 45 bases, read in frame from the first base. The receptor library was made with the immunoSEQ multiplex PCR assay. The multiplex PCR relied on a mix of 60 forward primers for TCR Vbeta segments and 13 reverse primers for TCR Jbeta segments. Amplification of the CDR3 region of rearranged TCR beta genes was performed with a multiplex PCR assay on genomic DNA. The Illumina HiSeq System was used to sequence the amplified TCR beta libraries as 87-base-pair reads. As for the authors' bioinformatics: In a later analysis, approximately 74 million unique TCR beta chains were counted across the 650 to 750 repertoires, and around 10 million of these chains were shared by at least two donors. Raw reads were error-corrected and collapsed into unique sequences with a nearest-neighbor algorithm that merged closely related sequences to remove PCR and sequencing errors. To assign V, D and J gene segments, CDR3 sequences were aligned to IMGT reference sequences. For a sequence to be retained, at least a six-nucleotide match to both a V gene segment and a J gene segment was required. Rearrangements were called productive when the CDR3 lacked stop codons and stayed in frame with V and J; all others were non-productive. Following IMGT convention, CDR3 was defined as the stretch from the second conserved V-encoded cysteine up to the conserved J-encoded phenylalanine. Sequences without an unambiguous match to a single V gene segment were excluded from the earlier analysis of 587 of the donors. An earlier analysis of fewer than 650 of the donors classified V segments as functional when productive rearrangements were above 56.7% and as segregating when the standard deviation between donors was above 5%. A statistical classification framework was built to diagnose cytomegalovirus status from the catalog of TCR beta chain sequences. In a later analysis, TCR nucleotide sequences were compared against IMGT/GENE-DB human TR gene sequences so that V and J genes could be assigned. In a later analysis, CDR3 sequences and most-parsimonious VDJ recombination scenarios were assigned using the TCRdist pipeline. In a later analysis, each TCR beta chain was defined by its CDR3 amino acid sequence together with its V-gene family, and reads lacking a unique V-gene family were excluded. In a later analysis, a few hundred highly shared, low-generation-probability nucleotide sequences were removed to address suspected cross-contamination and a sequencing artifact. In a later analysis, a clonal expansion index for each public chain was calculated from normalized within-repertoire ranks of inferred template counts. Generation probabilities in a later analysis came from a VDJ recombination model fitted to out-of-frame rearrangements, and those results were checked against IGoR. A later analysis scored TCR-TCR, TCR-HLA and TCR-CMV co-occurrence with hypergeometric tests, applying a repertoire-size bias correction to TCR pairs. In a later analysis, false discovery rates were estimated by permuting HLA or CMV assignments 20 times. In a later analysis, co-occurring TCRs were grouped using DBSCAN, with TCRdist sequence similarity added in when clustering inside HLA-allele-positive subsets. Co-occurrence clustering excluded repertoires with fewer than 30,000 or more than 120,000 public chains, plus five with anomalous nucleotide sharing. This is the immuneACCESS table as TCRdb keeps it, with only in-frame sequences that have V and J called. A part of the clones is gone; compared with another copy, unresolved V genes explain less than half, and the rest is unexplained. V, J and clone size are those of that table, while D and trimming were read from the DNA. The sample records 150,000 to 200,000 clones, 75% to 80% of which are singletons. The ten largest clones add up to around 15% of the sample.

In total, approximately 610 healthy bone marrow donors made up the cohort. All cohort members were sampled while nominally healthy, although unrecorded immune exposures were likely present. The donor was CMV seropositive and belonged to the group of about 290 seropositive cohort members. Every donor gave a peripheral blood sample, and the peripheral blood mononuclear cells from that sample were used for TCR beta sequencing. The Qiagen DNeasy Blood Extraction Kit was used to extract genomic DNA from the blood cell samples. This sample was included in a study of cytomegalovirus exposure and HLA in healthy donors (dated by TCRdb to 2017 to 2019). About the full investigation: An earlier analysis of 587 of the donors reported approximately 280 Gb of sequence data and about 120 million unique TCR beta sequences obtained from roughly 180 million T cells. In a later analysis, previously published TCR beta repertoires from some 640 donors were re-analyzed and high-resolution HLA genotyping was added so that TCR occurrence patterns could be studied. About 280 gigabases of sequencing data and 70 million to 95 million unique TCR sequences made up an early release that covered approximately 700 HLA-typed donors. An earlier analysis of some 500 of the donors used high-throughput TCR beta sequencing to judge whether each TCR beta V gene segment behaved as functional or pseudogenic. Besides the first cohort of 550 to 750 subjects, a separate validation cohort made up of roughly 130 different subjects was used. Several DR-DQ haplotypes were handled as single units for association and clustering because linkage in the cohort was strong. Among roughly 400 genotyped donors of the cohort, an average of around 220,000 unique TCR beta nucleotide sequences was sequenced per donor, of which about 19% were non-productive. The genetic ancestry cluster associated with self-reported Caucasian donors included roughly four fifths of the roughly 380 genotyped donors. High-throughput TCR immunosequencing, statistical association of individual TCRs with disease status, and machine learning were combined to predict cytomegalovirus infection status. The number of donors typed differed by locus, with 629-630 for A, B, C, DRB1 and DQB1, 522 for DQA1, 600 to 610 for DPA1, and under 490 for DPB1. In the later analysis, no new phenotypic data were used to find candidate immune exposures; instead, reliance was placed on TCR beta sequences and their occurrence across donors. Both class I and class II loci were covered by HLA typing, at four-digit resolution. The aim of the study was to test whether cataloging public T cell receptors could identify signatures of past pathogen exposure. Every discovery cohort repertoire had been produced on one sequencing platform. Donor age, sex, ethnicity and CMV serostatus were compiled together with the repertoire data. Genome-wide SNP genotypes for about 55% of the roughly 670 donors were used in a later genetic analysis, which treated that subset as a discovery cohort. The study profiled the T cell repertoires of hundreds of subjects by immunosequencing and related them to cytomegalovirus serostatus.

General study outcomes and caveats: Cytomegalovirus status was reported to be diagnosed by the classifier with high specificity and sensitivity in both the original and validation cohorts. Several of the top co-occurrence clusters appeared to be linked to parvovirus B19, influenza, CMV and Epstein-Barr virus, according to a later analysis. For the cohort, immune exposure information was limited to CMV serostatus. Most TCR sequences were observed very rarely across donors, whereas some public TCRs were present in many individuals. It was suggested by the authors that the approach could potentially be generalized to other disease states and immunological phenotypes. Presence/absence analyses assumed roughly uniform sequencing depth across donors, an assumption that may not hold. A later analysis found that TCR association rates varied across HLA loci, with DRB1 alleles showing the most associated TCRs and HLA-C alleles the fewest. A later genetic analysis reported fewer N-insertions in productive TCRs among donors in an Asian-associated ancestry cluster than the roughly 700-donor mean. In vitro tests confirmed that a few of the cytomegalovirus-associated TCR beta chains recognize cytomegalovirus antigens. A later analysis found that HLA-associated TCR beta chains were more clonally expanded and had lower generation probabilities than equally common non-associated chains. An association between a missense DCLRE1C variant and V-gene and J-gene trimming of TCR beta chains was found in a later genetic analysis and replicated in an independent cohort. A group of highly shared sequence variants was considered likely to be a technical artifact of the sequencing pipeline. HLA typing was unavailable for some donors at each locus, so association tests used only the typed subset. At a false discovery rate of 0.05, a later analysis linked 16,000 or so TCR beta sequences to specific HLA alleles. This cohort had only TCR beta chains sequenced, and the lack of alpha or paired-chain data limited which features could be detected. The study listed approximately 150 TCR beta chains as associated with cytomegalovirus. Correlated functional status among segregating V segments might reflect linkage disequilibrium, but an unknown experimental factor could not be ruled out. The 87-base-pair reads could not distinguish some IMGT-functional V segments, including TRBV6-2 and TRBV6-3, so those segments were excluded. Most CMV-associated TCR beta chains appeared to be HLA-restricted in a later analysis, and the HLA associations seemed to be driven largely by CMV exposure. Broadly in line with IMGT annotations, most TCR beta V segments showed up in productive rearrangements about 87% or about 30% of the time in an earlier analysis of approximately 640 of the donors. When HLA alleles, especially DR and DQ, strongly co-occurred, TCR associations were difficult to assign to individual alleles. Because counts were too low, roughly 17 rarely observed V segments, including chromosome 9 orphons, were left out of the earlier analysis of over 550 of the donors. A further reported finding was that TCR beta sequences accurately predicted the HLA-A and HLA-B alleles for most subjects in the first cohort.

The sample comprised PBMCs. The sequence was obtained from a man between 50 and 59 years old in good health and CMV-seropositive. This receptor chain uses TRBV2 and TRBJ1-4, with 7 bases aligning to TRBD1. DNA sequence: TGTGCCAGTAGATTCCAGGGGGCAACTAATGAAAAACTGTTTTTT. The encoded protein is CASRFQGATNEKLFF.